This T cell receptor beta chain was sequenced for a study of cytomegalovirus exposure and HLA in healthy donors. Study-level findings and limits: What a later analysis reportedly showed was that an Asian-associated ancestry cluster had fewer N-insertions than the roughly 670-donor mean. About 180 TCR beta chains were listed as cytomegalovirus-associated. According to an earlier analysis, most TCR beta V segments yielded productive rearrangements about 87% or about 30% of the time.

13 Jbeta primers and 60 Vbeta primers were used for the PCR. The repertoire was sequenced with immunoSEQ multiplex PCR; TCRdb's copy has only in-frame clones and lacks some. This sample has tens of thousands of clones, with about 71% found just once. The CDR3 extends over 13 amino acids. The V gene lost 5 bases and the J gene lost 8 bases, with 12 bases spanning the gap. Germline V lookup: CDR1 SGHAT, CDR2 FQNNGV. Of note for this clone: Its specificity is unknown.

The receptor's source is a man aged 55 to 70 in good health and CMV-seropositive. The sequenced material came from PBMCs. The chain links TRBV11-2 to TRBJ2-2; possible D gene TRBD1, 6 bases. CDR3: CASSGQQGGELFF. In DNA form, the CDR3 reads TGTGCCAGCAGCGGGCAACAGGGAGGGGAGCTGTTTTTT.